This entry features one TCR beta chain sequence. The data belong to a study of blood T cell repertoires in COVID-19. Source study methods: Cell counts per sample came from amplifying reference gene primers. Here immunoSEQ multiplex PCR was the method, and the copy in TCRdb shows in-frame clones only, minus some. The D gene and trimming were derived from the DNA, and the V and J assignments and clone size from that table. This table holds 200,000 to 250,000 clones, about 85% found once. The CDR3 loop spans 16 amino acids. After removal of 0 bases from V and 3 bases from J, the junction contained 6 bases not matched to a gene. Germline CDR1 and CDR2: SGDLS and YYNGEE.

The chain carries TRBV9 and TRBJ1-1; 9 bases line up with TRBD1. The sequencing input was PBMCs or T cells enriched from blood (not recorded which). The TCR sequence derives from a woman under 40 who had recovered from COVID-19. The CDR3 coding sequence is TGTGCCAGCAGCGTAGGGGACAGGGTCGGGTACACTGAAGCTTTCTTT. It encodes CASSVGDRVGYTEAFF.